This T cell receptor beta chain was sequenced during a study of shared clonotypes between healthy human individuals. Loaded into unsorted PBMC replicate PCRs was 250 to 350 ng DNA, roughly 30,000 T cell genomes. Method: immunoSEQ multiplex PCR; TCRdb's copy keeps in-frame clones and lacks some. The sample has more than 450,000 clones; roughly 78% are singletons. Recent vaccinations or acute infections were absent in the healthy HIV-negative adult donors. Unsorted samples drew genomic DNA from roughly 88 million PBMCs. Germline values: CDR1 MGHRA, CDR2 YSYEKL. V was shortened by 4 bases and J by 1 base, with 24 bases between the two germline ends. The CDR3 extends over 19 amino acids.

The sequence derives from a woman in her forties in good health. Some clones in this sample may be carry-over from other donors' samples. Sample: PBMCs. V usage is TRBV4-1 and J usage is TRBJ2-3, with D tentatively TRBD2 (6 bases). The CDR3 here is CASSLTPSGFIGGTDTQYF. For the CDR3, the DNA is TGCGCCAGCAGCCTCACTCCAAGCGGGTTTATTGGGGGCACAGATACGCAGTATTTT.